Sequencing of this TCR beta chain was carried out in a study of identical twins. J was trimmed by 9 bases and V by 4 bases; bases with no gene match: 8. Germline-derived CDR1 and CDR2 are SGHTA and FQGNSA. The CDR3 has 15 amino acids. General observations from the study: Partial confounding of zero-insertion analyses by invariant MAIT and iNKT cells was possible.

This clonotype was seen repeatedly, ten times or more. Its antigen is as yet unknown. TCRdb re-analysed the 5' RACE reads in MiXCR, keeping a single row per CDR3 protein. The sample carries hundreds of thousands of distinct CDR3 sequences, around 6% recorded once. The V and J genes are TRBV7-2 and TRBJ2-2; 10 bases fit TRBD2. The origin of this receptor is a young man in good health. The material sequenced was naive T cells sorted from blood. The CDR3, as DNA: TGTGCCAGCAGCTCTAAGCGGGAGGGCCTGTGGGAGCTGTTTTTT. This encodes CASSSKREGLWELFF.